This T cell receptor beta chain was found in a study of shared clonotypes between healthy human individuals. As regards this clone: Its antigen is unidentified.

With 0 bases removed from V and 8 bases from J, the gap between germline ends came to 12 bases. Germline CDR1 reads SGHRS; CDR2 reads YFSETQ. The CDR3 sequence is 15 residues long. Methods used by the authors: ImmunoSEQ output lacked quality scores and full-length reads, limiting matched filtering. Assay: immunoSEQ multiplex PCR; the TCRdb copy retains only in-frame clones and omits some. V and J calls plus clone size are reproduced from that table; the DNA served to infer D and trimming. The sample has millions of clones, approximately 94% seen once. Study results and caveats: Several donors showed sharing of approximately 5% of naive CD4 clonotypes.

The receptor comes from a young man in good health. J is TRBJ1-6 and V is TRBV5-1; no firm D call. The sequenced material came from naive CD4+ T cells sorted from blood. Subset indicated: CD45RA+ positively selected. This CDR3 reads CASSLGEGSYSPLHF. CDR3 nucleotide sequence: TGCGCCAGCAGCTTGGGGGAGGGCTCTTATTCACCCCTCCACTTT.